This T cell receptor beta chain was documented in a study of blood T cell repertoires in COVID-19. Study details: Spain, Italy and the United States supplied samples that represented acute and convalescent COVID-19. Sources were T cells, B-cell-depleted T cells, or PBMCs; the material itself was cDNA or gDNA.

Trimming took 0 bases from V and 5 from J, leaving 11 bases between them. Germline values: CDR1 SGHRS, CDR2 YFSETQ. The CDR3 is made up of 15 amino acids. This clone was detected a few times. The authors' processing: Amplified reference gene primers provided the basis for estimating nucleated cell counts. Clones were read by immunoSEQ multiplex PCR, and TCRdb kept only the in-frame ones, dropping some. The V and J calls and the clone size are those of that table, but D and trimming were determined from the DNA. The sample consists of tens of thousands of clones, around 88% of them appearing once. The rearrangement links TRBV5-1 to TRBJ2-2; D gene ambiguous. The TCR comes from a woman aged 80 or over with active or convalescent COVID-19. The sample taken for sequencing was peripheral blood. The CDR3 region has the DNA TGCGCCAGCAGCTTGGGACTCTCGAGAACCGGGGAGCTGTTTTTT. Protein product: CASSLGLSRTGELFF.